Presented here are 13 T cell receptor beta chains from one specimen sequenced in a study of cytomegalovirus exposure and HLA in healthy donors. This PCR relied on a set of 60 Vbeta primers and 13 Jbeta primers. The protocol was immunoSEQ multiplex PCR, while the TCRdb copy is restricted to in-frame clones and leaves out a portion. The sample contains roughly 150,000 clones, 85% of which appear only once. Sequencing used PBMCs. Every receptor here comes from a woman under 30 in good health and CMV-seronegative.

The chain employs TRBV7-2 and TRBJ1-6; tentatively, D is TRBD1 (5 bases). The length of the CDR3 is 15 residues. Per the germline V gene, CDR1 is SGHTA and CDR2 is FQGNSA. Trimming pared 2 bases from V and 6 bases from J, leaving 11 bases between. The CDR3 sequence is CASSLSTGSNSPLHF. CDR3 nucleotides: TGTGCCAGCAGCTTAAGTACAGGAAGTAATTCACCCCTCCACTTT.

The chain employs TRBV28 and TRBJ2-7; D unresolved. In germline, CDR1 is MDHEN, CDR2 SYDVKM. The CDR3 runs to 13 residues. V lost 6 bases, J lost 4 bases, and 13 bases lay in between. Written as DNA, the CDR3 is TGTGCCAGCAGCCGCCCGGGTGTATACGAGCAGTACTTC. Amino acids: CASSRPGVYEQYF. The variable domain in full, with the rest retrieved from reference TRBV28 and TRBJ2-7, is DVKVTQSSRYLVKRTGEKVFLECVQDMDHENMFWYRQDPGLGLRLIYFSYDVKMKEKGDIPEGYSVSREKKERFSLILESASTNQTSMYLCASSRPGVYEQYFGPGTRLTVT.

The gene calls are TRBV7-2 and TRBJ2-5; 11 positions agree with TRBD1. CDR1 and CDR2 (germline): SGHTA, FQGNSA. CDR3 length: 14 amino acids. The J segment lost 5 bases and the V segment lost 7 bases, leaving 6 bases of the junction unmatched. Here the CDR3 DNA reads TGTGCCAGCACCTCGGACAGGGGGCGGGAGACCCAGTACTTC. It yields the protein CASTSDRGRETQYF.

The chain recombines TRBV4-3 with TRBJ2-7, with 8 bases lining up with TRBD2. Per the germline V gene, CDR1 is LGHNA and CDR2 is YSLEER. CDR3 length: 15 residues. The V and J ends lost 4 bases and 7 bases, in that order; junction bases with no gene match: 12. CDR3 sequence reads: CASSPSREGFEEQYF. CDR3 coding DNA: TGCGCCAGCAGCCCCTCTCGGGAGGGCTTCGAGGAGCAGTACTTC.

The V and J genes are TRBV27 and TRBJ2-7, with a possible D match to TRBD2 (5 bases). This CDR3 is 12 amino acids long. Between the trimmed V and J ends, which lost 2 bases and 7 bases, there was a span of 9 bases. Germline assignment: CDR1 MNHEY and CDR2 SMNVEV (reference sequence). CDR3 nucleotide sequence: TGTGCCAGCAGTTTACCGGGATGGGAGCAGTACTTC. This sequence encodes CASSLPGWEQYF.

The CDR3: CASSLLPEPPYEQYF. CDR3 bases: TGTGCCAGCAGTTTATTACCTGAGCCCCCCTACGAGCAGTACTTC. The chain has TRBV28 and TRBJ2-7; D gene unclear. This CDR3 is 15 amino acids long. V lost 1 base and J 2 bases, leaving 12 bases between the germline ends. Looked up from germline, CDR1 is MDHEN and CDR2 is SYDVKM.

CDR3 nucleotides: TGTGCCAGCACCCCCGGGGGGGCAGGGGCCAACGTCCTGACTTTC. Its protein product is CASTPGGAGANVLTF. The chain is built from TRBV7-3 and TRBJ2-6, with 8 bases identical to TRBD2. Germline CDR1 SGHTA, CDR2 FQGTGA. V shed 7 bases, J shed 4 bases, and the junction held 6 bases outside the gene matches. This CDR3 comprises 15 residues.

This chain links TRBV2 with TRBJ1-3; 9 nucleotides agree with TRBD1. This CDR3 region has 18 residues. Trimming removed 8 bases from V and 0 bases from J; junction bases left unmatched: 14. Per germline, CDR1 SNHLY and CDR2 FYNNEI. The CDR3 loop is CASVRGTGPPFSGNTIYF. The CDR3 DNA follows: TGTGCCAGCGTTAGGGGGACAGGGCCACCCTTCTCTGGAAACACCATATATTTT.

V usage is TRBV7-8 and J usage is TRBJ2-5; D not resolved. CDR3 size: 13 residues. Trimming shortened V by 5 bases and J by 5 bases, and 12 bases separated the two germline ends. Germline CDR1 SGHVS, CDR2 FQNEAQ. CDR3 nucleotides: TGTGCCAGCAGCAGAGGCGGTTGGGAGACCCAGTACTTC. As protein: CASSRGGWETQYF.

This clone was detected once. The chain carries TRBV19 and TRBJ2-2; maybe TRBD1 (5 bases). The CDR3 runs 15 residues. Trimming stripped 2 bases from V and 0 bases from J, with 7 bases between. Germline values: CDR1 LNHDA, CDR2 SQIVND (reference sequence). Here the CDR3 DNA reads TGTGCCAGTAGTATATCAGGGACGAACACCGGGGAGCTGTTTTTT. This sequence encodes CASSISGTNTGELFF.

This chain uses TRBV6-5 with TRBJ2-7; 10 nucleotides line up with TRBD2. Trimming cost V 0 bases and J 0 bases; bases outside gene matches: 2. This CDR3 spans 16 amino acids. Germline V gives CDR1 MNHEY, CDR2 SVGAGI. The CDR3 nucleotides read TGTGCCAGCAGTTACTCCCCTAGCGGGAGCTCCTACGAGCAGTACTTC. This sequence encodes CASSYSPSGSSYEQYF.

The chain uses TRBV5-4 and TRBJ2-1; 7 bases are shared with TRBD2. This CDR3 spans 13 amino acids. The junction had 1 base not matched to a gene; V was cut back by 0 bases and J by 7 bases. The germline V gene has CDR1 SGHNT and CDR2 YYREEE (reference sequence). CDR3 region: CASSLAGGNEQFF. Written as DNA, the CDR3 is TGTGCCAGCAGCTTGGCCGGGGGGAATGAGCAGTTCTTC.

This clone was counted once. J is TRBJ2-2 and V is TRBV15, with a tentative D call TRBD2 (5 bases). CDR3 size: 15 residues. Germline V gene data show CDR1 as LNHNV and CDR2 as YYDKDF (reference sequence). V dropped 0 bases and J dropped 6 bases, with 11 bases sitting between them. In DNA, the CDR3 is TGTGCCACCAGCAGAGAAGTTGGGAGTCCCGGGGAGCTGTTTTTT. Residues: CATSREVGSPGELFF.